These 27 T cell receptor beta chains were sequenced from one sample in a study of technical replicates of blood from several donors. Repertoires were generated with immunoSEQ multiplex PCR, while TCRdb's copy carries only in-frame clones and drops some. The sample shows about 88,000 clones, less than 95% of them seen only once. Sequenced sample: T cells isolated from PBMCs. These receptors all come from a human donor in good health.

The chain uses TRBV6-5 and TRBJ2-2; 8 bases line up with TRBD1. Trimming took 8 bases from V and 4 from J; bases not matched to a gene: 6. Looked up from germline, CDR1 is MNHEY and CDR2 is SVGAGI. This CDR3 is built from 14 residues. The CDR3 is CASGFRGRTGELFF. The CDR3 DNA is TGTGCCAGCGGATTCAGGGGGCGCACCGGGGAGCTGTTTTTT.

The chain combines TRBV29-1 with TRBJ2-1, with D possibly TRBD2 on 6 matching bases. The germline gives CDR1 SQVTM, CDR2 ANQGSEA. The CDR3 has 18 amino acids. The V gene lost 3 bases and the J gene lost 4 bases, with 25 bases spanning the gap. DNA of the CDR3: TGCAGCGTTGATTGGGCCGAAGGAGGAGGGTCGACTTACAATGAGCAGTTCTTC. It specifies CSVDWAEGGGSTYNEQFF.

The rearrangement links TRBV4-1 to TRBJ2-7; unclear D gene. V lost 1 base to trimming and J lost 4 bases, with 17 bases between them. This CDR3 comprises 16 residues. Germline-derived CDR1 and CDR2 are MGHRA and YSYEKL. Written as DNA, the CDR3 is TGCGCCAGCAGCCAAGGCCCCACGCGGCAGAGGTACGAGCAGTACTTC. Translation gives CASSQGPTRQRYEQYF.

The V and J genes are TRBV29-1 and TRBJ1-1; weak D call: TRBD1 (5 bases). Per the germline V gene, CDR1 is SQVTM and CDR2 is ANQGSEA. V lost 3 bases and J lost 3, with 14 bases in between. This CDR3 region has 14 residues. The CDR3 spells CSVESQGWDTEAFF. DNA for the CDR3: TGCAGCGTTGAGAGTCAGGGTTGGGACACTGAAGCTTTCTTT.

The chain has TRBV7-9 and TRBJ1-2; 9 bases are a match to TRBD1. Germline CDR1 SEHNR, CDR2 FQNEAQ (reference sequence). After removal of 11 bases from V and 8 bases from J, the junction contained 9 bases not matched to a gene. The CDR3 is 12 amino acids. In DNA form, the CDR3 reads TGTGCCGGGACAGGGTCCTATGAGGGCTACACCTTC. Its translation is CAGTGSYEGYTF.

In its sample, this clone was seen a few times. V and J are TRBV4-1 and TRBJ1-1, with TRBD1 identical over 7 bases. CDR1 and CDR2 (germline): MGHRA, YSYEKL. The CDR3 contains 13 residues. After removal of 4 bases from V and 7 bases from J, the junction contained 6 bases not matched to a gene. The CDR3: CASSPLGGHEAFF. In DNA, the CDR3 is TGCGCCAGCAGCCCTCTAGGGGGCCATGAAGCTTTCTTT.

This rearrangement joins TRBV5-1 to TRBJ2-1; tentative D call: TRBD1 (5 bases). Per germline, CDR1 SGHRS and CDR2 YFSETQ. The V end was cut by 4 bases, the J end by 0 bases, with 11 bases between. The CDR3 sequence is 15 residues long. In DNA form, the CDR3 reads TGCGCCAGCAGCCCGGACAAAGGCTCCTACAATGAGCAGTTCTTC. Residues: CASSPDKGSYNEQFF.

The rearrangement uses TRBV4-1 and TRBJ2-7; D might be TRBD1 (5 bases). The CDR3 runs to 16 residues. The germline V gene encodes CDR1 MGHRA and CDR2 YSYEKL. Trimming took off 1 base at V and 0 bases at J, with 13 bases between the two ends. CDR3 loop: CASSQGPIGASYEQYF. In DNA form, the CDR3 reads TGCGCCAGCAGCCAAGGCCCCATAGGGGCCTCCTACGAGCAGTACTTC.

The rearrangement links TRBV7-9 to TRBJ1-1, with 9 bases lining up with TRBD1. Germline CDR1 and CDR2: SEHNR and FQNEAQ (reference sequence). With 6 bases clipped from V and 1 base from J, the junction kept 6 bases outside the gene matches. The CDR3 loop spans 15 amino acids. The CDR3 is CASSDRGRTNTEAFF. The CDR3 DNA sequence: TGTGCCAGCAGTGACAGGGGGAGGACGAACACTGAAGCTTTCTTT.

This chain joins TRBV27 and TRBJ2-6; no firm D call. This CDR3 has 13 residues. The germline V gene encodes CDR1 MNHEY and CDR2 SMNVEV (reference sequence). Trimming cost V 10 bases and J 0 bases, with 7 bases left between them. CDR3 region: CAIPCSGANVLTF. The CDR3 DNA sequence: TGTGCCATCCCGTGCTCTGGGGCCAACGTCCTGACTTTC.

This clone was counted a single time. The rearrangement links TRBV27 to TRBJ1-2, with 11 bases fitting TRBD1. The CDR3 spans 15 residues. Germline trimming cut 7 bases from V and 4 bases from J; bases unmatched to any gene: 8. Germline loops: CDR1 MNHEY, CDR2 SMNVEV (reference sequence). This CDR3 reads CASTTGTGGGYGYTF. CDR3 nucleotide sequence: TGTGCCAGCACCACCGGGACAGGGGGTGGCTATGGCTACACCTTC.

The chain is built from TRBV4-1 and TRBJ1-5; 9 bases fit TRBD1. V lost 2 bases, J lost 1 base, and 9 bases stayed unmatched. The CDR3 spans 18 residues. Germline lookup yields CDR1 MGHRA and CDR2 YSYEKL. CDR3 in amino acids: CASSQTGTGLGSNQPQHF. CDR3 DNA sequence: TGCGCCAGCAGCCAAACCGGGACAGGGTTGGGGAGCAATCAGCCCCAGCATTTT.

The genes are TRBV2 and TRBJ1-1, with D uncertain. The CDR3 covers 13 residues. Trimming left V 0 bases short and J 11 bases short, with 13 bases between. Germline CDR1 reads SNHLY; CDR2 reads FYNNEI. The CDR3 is CASSEAWEARAFF. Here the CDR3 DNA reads TGTGCCAGCAGTGAAGCCTGGGAGGCACGGGCTTTCTTT.

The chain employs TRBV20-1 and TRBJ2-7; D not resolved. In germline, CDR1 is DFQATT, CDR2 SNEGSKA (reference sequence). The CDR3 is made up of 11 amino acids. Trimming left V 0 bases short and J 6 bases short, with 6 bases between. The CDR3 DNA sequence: TGCAGTGCTAGAGATTCCGGCGAGCAGTACTTC. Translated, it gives CSARDSGEQYF.

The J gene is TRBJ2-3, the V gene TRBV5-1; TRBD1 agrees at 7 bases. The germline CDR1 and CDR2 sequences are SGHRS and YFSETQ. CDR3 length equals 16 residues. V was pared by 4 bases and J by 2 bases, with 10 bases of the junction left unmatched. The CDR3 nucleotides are TGCGCCAGCAGCCCTGGACAGGCCGCCTTCACAGATACGCAGTATTTT. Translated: CASSPGQAAFTDTQYF.

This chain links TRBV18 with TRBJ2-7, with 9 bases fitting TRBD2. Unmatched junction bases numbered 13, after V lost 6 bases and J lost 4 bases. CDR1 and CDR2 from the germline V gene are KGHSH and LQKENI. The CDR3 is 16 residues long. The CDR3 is CASSPKIRLAGYEQYF. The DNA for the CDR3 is TGTGCCAGCTCCCCAAAGATTCGTCTAGCGGGGTACGAGCAGTACTTC.

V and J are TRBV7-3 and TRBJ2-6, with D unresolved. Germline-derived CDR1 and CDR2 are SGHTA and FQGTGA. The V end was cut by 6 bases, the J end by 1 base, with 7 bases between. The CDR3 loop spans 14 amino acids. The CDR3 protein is CASRESSGANVLTF. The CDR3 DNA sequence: TGTGCCAGCAGGGAGTCGTCTGGGGCCAACGTCCTGACTTTC.

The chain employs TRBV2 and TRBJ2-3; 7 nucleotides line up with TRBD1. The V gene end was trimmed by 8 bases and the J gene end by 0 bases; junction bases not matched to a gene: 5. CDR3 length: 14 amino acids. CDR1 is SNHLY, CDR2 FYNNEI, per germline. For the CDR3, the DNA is TGTGCCAGCCGGGACAGAACTAGCACAGATACGCAGTATTTT. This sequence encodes CASRDRTSTDTQYF.

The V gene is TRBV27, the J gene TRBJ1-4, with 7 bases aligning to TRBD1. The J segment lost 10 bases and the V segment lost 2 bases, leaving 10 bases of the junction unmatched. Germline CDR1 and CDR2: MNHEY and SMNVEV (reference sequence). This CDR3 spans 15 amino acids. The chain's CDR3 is CASSLTDREVGKLFF. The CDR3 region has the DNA TGTGCCAGCAGTTTAACCGACAGGGAAGTGGGAAAACTGTTTTTT.

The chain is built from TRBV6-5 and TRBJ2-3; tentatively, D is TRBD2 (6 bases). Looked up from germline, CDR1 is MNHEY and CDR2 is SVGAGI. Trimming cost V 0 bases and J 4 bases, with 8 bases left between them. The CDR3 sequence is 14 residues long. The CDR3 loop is CASSYSSGADTQYF. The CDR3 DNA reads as TGTGCCAGCAGTTACTCTAGCGGAGCAGATACGCAGTATTTT.

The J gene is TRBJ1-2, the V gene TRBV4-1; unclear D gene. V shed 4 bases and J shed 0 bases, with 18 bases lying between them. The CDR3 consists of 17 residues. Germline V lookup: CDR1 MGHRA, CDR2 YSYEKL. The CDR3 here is CASSPVDRYEANYGYTF. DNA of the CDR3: TGCGCCAGCAGCCCCGTAGATCGGTACGAAGCTAACTATGGCTACACCTTC.

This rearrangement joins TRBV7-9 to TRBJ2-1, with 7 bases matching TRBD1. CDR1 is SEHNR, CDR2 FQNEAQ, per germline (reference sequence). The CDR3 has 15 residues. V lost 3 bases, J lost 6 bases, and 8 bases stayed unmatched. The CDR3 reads CASSFIGSGGNEQFF. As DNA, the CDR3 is TGTGCCAGCAGCTTTATCGGCTCAGGGGGCAATGAGCAGTTCTTC.

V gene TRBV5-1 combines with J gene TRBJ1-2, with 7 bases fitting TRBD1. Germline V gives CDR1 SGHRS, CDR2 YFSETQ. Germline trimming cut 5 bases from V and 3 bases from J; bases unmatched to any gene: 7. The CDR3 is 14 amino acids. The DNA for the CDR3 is TGCGCCAGCAGTCAGCAGGGGGGTGACTATGGCTACACCTTC. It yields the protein CASSQQGGDYGYTF.

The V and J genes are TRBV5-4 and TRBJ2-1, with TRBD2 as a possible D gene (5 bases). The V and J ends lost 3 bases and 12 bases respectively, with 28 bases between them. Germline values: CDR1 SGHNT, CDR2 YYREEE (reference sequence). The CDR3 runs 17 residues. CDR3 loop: CASSSIQDRLAYQGQFF. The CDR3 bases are TGTGCCAGCAGCTCGATACAAGATAGGCTAGCATATCAAGGGCAGTTCTTC. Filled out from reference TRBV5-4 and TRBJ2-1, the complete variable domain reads ETGVTQSPTHLIKTRGQQVTLRCSSQSGHNTVSWYQQALGQGPQFIFQYYREEENGRGNFPPRFSGLQFPNYSSELNVNALELDDSALYLCASSSIQDRLAYQGQFFGPGTRLTVL.

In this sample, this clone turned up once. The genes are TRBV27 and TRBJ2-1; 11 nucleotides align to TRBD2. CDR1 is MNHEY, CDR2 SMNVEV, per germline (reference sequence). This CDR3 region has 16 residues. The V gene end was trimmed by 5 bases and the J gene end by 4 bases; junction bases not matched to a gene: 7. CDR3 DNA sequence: TGTGCCAGCAGTCCGGGGACTAGCGGAAATTACAATGAGCAGTTCTTC. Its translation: CASSPGTSGNYNEQFF.

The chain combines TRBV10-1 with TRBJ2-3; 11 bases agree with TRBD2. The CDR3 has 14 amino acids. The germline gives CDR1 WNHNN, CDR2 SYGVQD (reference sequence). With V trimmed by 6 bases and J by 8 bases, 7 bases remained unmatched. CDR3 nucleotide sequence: TGCGCCAGCAGCTCGACTAGCGGGACTGGTACGCAGTATTTT. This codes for CASSSTSGTGTQYF.

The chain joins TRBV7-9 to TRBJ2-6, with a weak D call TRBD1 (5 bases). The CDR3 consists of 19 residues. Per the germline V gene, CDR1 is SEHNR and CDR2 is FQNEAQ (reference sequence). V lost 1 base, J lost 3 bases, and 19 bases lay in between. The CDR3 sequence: CASSLGVGQGGFGANVLTF. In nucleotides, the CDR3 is TGTGCCAGCAGCTTAGGTGTAGGGCAGGGCGGTTTTGGGGCCAACGTCCTGACTTTC.